This record covers a single TCR beta chain. This entry belongs to a study of shared clonotypes between healthy human individuals. Data came from immunoSEQ multiplex PCR; TCRdb stores just in-frame clones and leaves some out. The sample contains millions of clones, around 94% of which appear only once. Per the germline V gene, CDR1 is MNHEY and CDR2 is SMNVEV (reference sequence). J lost 7 bases, V lost 4 bases, and 10 bases had no gene match. The CDR3 runs 16 residues. The receptor's source is a man aged 18 to 30 in good health. The V call is TRBV27, the J call TRBJ2-1, with 10 bases aligning to TRBD2. Sample: naive CD4+ T cells sorted from blood. The subset is: CD45RA+ positively selected. This CDR3 is CASSWPSGGAKNEQFF. DNA of the CDR3: TGTGCCAGCAGTTGGCCCAGCGGGGGGGCAAAGAATGAGCAGTTCTTC.